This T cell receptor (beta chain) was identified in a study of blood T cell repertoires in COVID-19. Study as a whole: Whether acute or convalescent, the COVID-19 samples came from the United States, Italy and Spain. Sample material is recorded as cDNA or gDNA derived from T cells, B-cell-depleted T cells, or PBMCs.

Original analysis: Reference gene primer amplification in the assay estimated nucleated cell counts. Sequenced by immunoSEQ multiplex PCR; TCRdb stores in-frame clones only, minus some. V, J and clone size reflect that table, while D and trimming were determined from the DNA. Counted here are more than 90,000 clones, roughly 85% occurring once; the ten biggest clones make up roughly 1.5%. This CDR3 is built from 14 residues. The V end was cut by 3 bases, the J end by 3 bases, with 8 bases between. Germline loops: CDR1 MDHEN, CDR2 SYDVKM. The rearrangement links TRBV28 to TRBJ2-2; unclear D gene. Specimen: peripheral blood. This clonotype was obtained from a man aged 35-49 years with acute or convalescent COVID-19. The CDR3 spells CASSLWQYTGELFF. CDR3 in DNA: TGTGCCAGCAGTTTGTGGCAGTACACCGGGGAGCTGTTTTTT.